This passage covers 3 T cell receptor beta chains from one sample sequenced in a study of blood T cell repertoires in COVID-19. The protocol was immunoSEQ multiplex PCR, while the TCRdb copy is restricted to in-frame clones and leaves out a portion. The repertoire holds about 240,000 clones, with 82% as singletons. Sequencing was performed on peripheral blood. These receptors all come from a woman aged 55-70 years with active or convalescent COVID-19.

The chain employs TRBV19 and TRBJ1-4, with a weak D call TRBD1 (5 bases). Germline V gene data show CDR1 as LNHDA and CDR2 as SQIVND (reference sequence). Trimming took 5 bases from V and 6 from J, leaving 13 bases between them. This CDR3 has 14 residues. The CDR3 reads CASSFSGEDEKLFF. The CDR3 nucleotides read TGTGCCAGTAGTTTCTCGGGGGAGGATGAAAAACTGTTTTTT.

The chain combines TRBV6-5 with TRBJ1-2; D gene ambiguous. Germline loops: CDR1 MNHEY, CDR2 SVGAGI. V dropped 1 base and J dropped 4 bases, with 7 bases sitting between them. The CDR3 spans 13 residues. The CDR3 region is CASSYYGGYGYTF. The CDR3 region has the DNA TGTGCCAGCAGTTACTACGGAGGCTATGGCTACACCTTC.

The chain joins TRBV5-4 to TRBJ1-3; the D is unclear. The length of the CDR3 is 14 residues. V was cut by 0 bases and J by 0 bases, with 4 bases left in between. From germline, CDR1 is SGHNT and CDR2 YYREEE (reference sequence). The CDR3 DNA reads TGTGCCAGCAGCTTGGACAGCTCTGGAAACACCATATATTTT. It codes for CASSLDSSGNTIYF.